This TCR beta chain was recorded in a study of OX40 agonist ivuxolimab in advanced cancers. About the study: At doses from 0.01 to 10 mg/kg, patients were given intravenous ivuxolimab every 2 weeks. Hepatocellular carcinoma, melanoma, renal cell or head and neck cancer was diagnosed in the dose-escalation patients. A male proportion of around 86% was recorded, with mean age approximately 57 years and range roughly 23 to 79.

The CDR3 has 15 residues. The trim removed 1 base at V and 7 bases at J, leaving 10 bases unmatched. CDR1 LNHNV and CDR2 YYDKDF come from the germline V gene (reference sequence). Baseline was the first blood sampling point, followed by cycle 4 day 1 and cycle 7 day 1. The protocol was immunoSEQ multiplex PCR, while the TCRdb copy is restricted to in-frame clones and leaves out a portion. The table includes about 62,000 clones, approximately 92% detected once. The sample consisted of CD4+ or CD8+ T cells sorted from blood, taken in a trial of the OX40 agonist ivuxolimab. This receptor was taken from an adult with an advanced solid tumor such as melanoma, head and neck, liver or kidney cancer. The genes are TRBV15 and TRBJ2-7; 7 nucleotides match TRBD2. The CDR3 loop is CATSRAAGEVREQYF. The CDR3 nucleotides read TGTGCCACCAGCAGAGCCGCGGGAGAGGTGAGAGAGCAGTACTTC. The variable domain in full, with the rest retrieved from reference TRBV15 and TRBJ2-7, is DAMVIQNPRYQVTQFGKPVTLSCSQTLNHNVMYWYQQKSSQAPKLLFHYYDKDFNNEADTPDNFQSRRPNTSFCFLDIRSPGLGDTAMYLCATSRAAGEVREQYFGPGTRLTVT.